What follows is one TCR beta chain and its context. Antigen unknown. Clones were read by immunoSEQ multiplex PCR, and TCRdb kept only the in-frame ones, dropping some. Of roughly 180,000 clones listed, around nine tenths are singletons. The sample belongs to a study of T cell responses to AZD1222 COVID-19 vaccine. Whole-study findings and limits: It was only a handful of AZD1222 recipients who were seropositive at baseline. Compared with day 0, the breadth and depth of the Spike-specific TCR repertoire rose significantly after two doses of AZD1222.

The CDR3 extends over 16 amino acids. The ends were cut back, 8 bases at V and 0 bases at J, with 17 bases in the middle. CDR1 is ENHRY, CDR2 SYGVKD, per germline. The V gene is TRBV10-3, the J gene TRBJ2-1; D uncertain. This TCR derives from an adult in good health. The input for sequencing was peripheral blood, taken on day 0 of AZD1222 vaccination. The CDR3 protein is CAIRPDGASSYNEQFF. CDR3 in DNA: TGTGCCATCCGCCCGGACGGAGCTAGCTCCTACAATGAGCAGTTCTTC.